Described below is a single TCR beta chain sequence and its context. These data come from a study of blood T cell repertoires in COVID-19. Overall study: Donors in the United States, Italy and Spain gave samples during acute or convalescent COVID-19. T cells, B-cell-depleted T cells, or PBMCs provided the cDNA or gDNA that served as material.

Per the authors' pipeline: By means of reference gene primer amplification, nucleated cell counts were estimated. Repertoires were generated with immunoSEQ multiplex PCR, while TCRdb's copy carries only in-frame clones and drops some. V and J calls and clone size are as listed in that table; D and trimming were resolved from the DNA. The sample has 390,000 or so clones, roughly 90% seen once. Input material: peripheral blood. This clonotype was sampled from a man between 18 and 35 years old with active or convalescent COVID-19.

The CDR3, as DNA: TGTGCCAGCAAGAGGACAGGGGGTGTGAACACTGAAGCTTTCTTT. Amino acid sequence: CASKRTGGVNTEAFF. The chain links TRBV6-6 to TRBJ1-1; 10 bases map to TRBD1. The germline gives CDR1 MNHNY, CDR2 SVGAGI (reference sequence). The J segment lost 0 bases and the V segment lost 7 bases, leaving 5 bases of the junction unmatched. The CDR3 totals 15 residues.